A single sample gave rise to the 30 T cell receptor beta chains below, sequenced in a study of cytomegalovirus exposure and HLA in healthy donors (dated by TCRdb to about 2017). The library was generated by the immunoSEQ multiplex PCR assay. TCRdb took over this immuneACCESS table, retaining in-frame rearrangements with V and J assigned. Such tables are incomplete; in checked studies, under half of the missing clones stem from an unresolved V gene, and the remainder is unexplained. A total of more than 110,000 clones appear in this sample, 80% to 90% of them only once. The top ten clones comprise over 6.5% of the sample. Material: PBMCs. These receptors all stem from a woman aged 18-30 years in good health and CMV-seropositive.

In this sample, this clone turned up a few times. V and J are TRBV28 and TRBJ1-2, with TRBD1 as a possible D gene (6 bases). The CDR3 extends over 19 amino acids. Trimming took 2 bases from V and 4 from J, leaving 26 bases between them. The V gene's germline CDR1 is MDHEN and CDR2 SYDVKM. CDR3 nucleotide sequence: TGTGCCAGCAGTTTACGAATTATCAAAGGGGACATCGTCTCCTATGGCTACACCTTC. Translating gives CASSLRIIKGDIVSYGYTF.

The chain recombines TRBV15 with TRBJ1-2; tentative D call: TRBD1 (6 bases). Looked up from germline, CDR1 is LNHNV and CDR2 is YYDKDF (reference sequence). V was cut by 0 bases and J by 4 bases, with 12 bases left in between. The CDR3 sequence is 15 residues long. CDR3 nucleotides: TGTGCCACCAGCAGAGATCGAGACAGGCCCTATGGCTACACCTTC. Translating gives CATSRDRDRPYGYTF.

J is TRBJ1-5 and V is TRBV5-6; maybe TRBD1 (5 bases). The CDR3 extends over 13 amino acids. Germline V gene data show CDR1 as SGHDT and CDR2 as YYEEEE. Trimming took off 4 bases at V and 3 bases at J, with 8 bases between the two ends. The CDR3 sequence: CASSVGLNQPQHF. CDR3 DNA sequence: TGTGCCAGCAGCGTGGGGCTCAATCAGCCCCAGCATTTT.

This chain uses TRBV7-2 with TRBJ2-5; TRBD1 matches at 8 bases. V dropped 6 bases and J dropped 5; count of bases not matched to a gene: 8. CDR1 is SGHTA, CDR2 FQGNSA, per germline. This CDR3 is built from 14 residues. The CDR3 loop reads CASSTQGGRETQYF. Written as DNA, the CDR3 is TGTGCCAGCAGTACACAGGGGGGTCGGGAGACCCAGTACTTC.

This clone was found once. The rearrangement uses TRBV9 and TRBJ1-1, with 9 bases fitting TRBD1. CDR3 length: 15 residues. Unmatched junction bases numbered 5, after V lost 0 bases and J lost 5 bases. CDR1 is SGDLS, CDR2 YYNGEE, per germline. CDR3 loop: CASSVGPGQGTEAFF. In DNA form, the CDR3 reads TGTGCCAGCAGCGTAGGACCGGGACAGGGTACTGAAGCTTTCTTT.

J is TRBJ2-7 and V is TRBV6-6, with a possible D match to TRBD1 (6 bases). Germline-derived CDR1 and CDR2 are MNHNY and SVGAGI (reference sequence). V was trimmed by 3 bases and J by 0 bases, leaving 9 bases between them. The CDR3 consists of 14 residues. The DNA of the CDR3 is TGTGCCAGCAGTTATGGGGACAACTCCTACGAGCAGTACTTC. This codes for CASSYGDNSYEQYF.

The chain combines TRBV5-6 with TRBJ1-6; 9 positions match TRBD1. J lost 7 bases, V lost 3 bases, and 5 bases had no gene match. Germline loops: CDR1 SGHDT, CDR2 YYEEEE. The CDR3 is made up of 15 amino acids. As DNA, the CDR3 is TGTGCCAGCAGCTGGGGACAGGGCACCAATTCACCCCTCCACTTT. This gives the protein CASSWGQGTNSPLHF.

This chain links TRBV5-1 with TRBJ1-1; D gene ambiguous. CDR3 size: 16 residues. Germline loops: CDR1 SGHRS, CDR2 YFSETQ. The ends were cut back, 0 bases at V and 2 bases at J, with 14 bases in the middle. CDR3 nucleotide sequence: TGCGCCAGCAGCTTGGCTCCTGGAGCCGGTAACACTGAAGCTTTCTTT. This encodes CASSLAPGAGNTEAFF.

V and J are TRBV10-3 and TRBJ1-2; D is ambiguous. Germline CDR1 ENHRY, CDR2 SYGVKD. V lost 5 bases to trimming and J lost 4 bases, with 8 bases between them. CDR3 length: 12 residues. DNA for the CDR3: TGTGCCATCAGTCAGGAGGTCTATGGCTACACCTTC. Amino acids: CAISQEVYGYTF.

The CDR3 DNA is TGCGCCAGCAGCTTGGGGGCCACCAACACTGAAGCTTTCTTT. Amino acid sequence: CASSLGATNTEAFF. V and J are TRBV5-1 and TRBJ1-1; D gene uncertain. Germline CDR1 is SGHRS and CDR2 is YFSETQ. Trimming took 0 bases from V and 2 from J, leaving 8 bases between them. The CDR3 has 14 amino acids.

V is TRBV5-1 and J is TRBJ1-4, with D perhaps matching TRBD1 (5 bases). Germline V gene data show CDR1 as SGHRS and CDR2 as YFSETQ. There are 15 residues in the CDR3. V was shortened by 2 bases and J by 0 bases, with 8 bases between the two germline ends. CDR3 in DNA: TGCGCCAGCAGCTTCCGACAGCCAACTAATGAAAAACTGTTTTTT. Amino acids: CASSFRQPTNEKLFF.

The chain links TRBV28 to TRBJ1-5, with TRBD1 matching over 8 bases. Looked up from germline, CDR1 is MDHEN and CDR2 is SYDVKM. Trimming cost V 6 bases and J 6 bases; bases outside gene matches: 10. The CDR3 is 15 amino acids. The CDR3 here is CASSPDREIRQPQHF. CDR3 in DNA: TGTGCCAGCAGCCCGGACAGGGAAATCCGTCAGCCCCAGCATTTT.

The gene calls are TRBV18 and TRBJ2-7; TRBD2 is a possible D gene (5 bases). CDR3 length equals 14 residues. With 6 bases removed from V and 1 base from J, the gap between germline ends came to 13 bases. Germline V gene lookup returns CDR1 KGHSH and CDR2 LQKENI. This CDR3 is CASSPRTASYEQYF. CDR3 bases: TGTGCCAGCTCTCCTCGGACTGCGTCCTACGAGCAGTACTTC.

J is TRBJ2-1 and V is TRBV29-1, with 10 bases matching TRBD1. The CDR3 has 15 amino acids. Trimming removed 7 bases from V and 1 base from J; junction bases left unmatched: 7. In germline, CDR1 is SQVTM, CDR2 ANQGSEA. This chain's CDR3 is CSGSRDRGSYNEQFF. The DNA of the CDR3 is TGCAGCGGGTCCCGGGACAGGGGATCCTACAATGAGCAGTTCTTC.

V is TRBV27 and J is TRBJ2-3; 8 nucleotides align to TRBD2. The ends lost 3 bases at V and 7 bases at J; junction bases unmatched: 9. This CDR3 has 15 amino acids. The germline gives CDR1 MNHEY, CDR2 SMNVEV (reference sequence). The CDR3 nucleotides read TGTGCCAGCAGTTTTCTGGCGGGAGGAGCGAATACGCAGTATTTT. Translation: CASSFLAGGANTQYF.

The chain couples TRBV5-1 to TRBJ2-1, with D perhaps TRBD2 (6 bases). The CDR3 consists of 14 residues. Germline V lookup: CDR1 SGHRS, CDR2 YFSETQ. Trimming removed 0 bases at V and 9 bases at J, with 13 bases between. This chain's CDR3 is CASSLGREEGEQFF. The CDR3 nucleotides read TGCGCCAGCAGCTTGGGTCGCGAGGAGGGTGAGCAGTTCTTC.

This chain connects TRBV27 to TRBJ1-1; D remains ambiguous. Germline V gene data show CDR1 as MNHEY and CDR2 as SMNVEV (reference sequence). CDR3 length: 15 amino acids. Trimming took off 0 bases at V and 4 bases at J, with 12 bases between the two ends. CDR3 protein: CASSLSPSSGTEAFF. In DNA form, the CDR3 reads TGTGCCAGCAGTTTATCGCCCAGTTCTGGCACTGAAGCTTTCTTT.

The gene calls are TRBV4-2 and TRBJ1-6; D unclear. From germline, CDR1 is LGHNA and CDR2 YNFKEQ. Trimming pared 0 bases from V and 9 bases from J, leaving 24 bases between. This CDR3 spans 19 amino acids. The CDR3 DNA reads TGTGCCAGCAGCCAAGATGTTAAGCGTATCGGGAAATTATTTTCACCCCTCCACTTT. It translates to CASSQDVKRIGKLFSPLHF.

This rearrangement joins TRBV5-6 to TRBJ2-7; 7 positions match TRBD2. CDR3 length: 12 amino acids. Germline V CDR1 and CDR2: SGHDT, YYEEEE. The V segment lost 0 bases and the J segment 7 bases; nucleotides outside the gene matches: 1. The CDR3 bases are TGTGCCAGCAGCTTGGCCGGGGGGGAGCAGTACTTC. Translated: CASSLAGGEQYF.

The chain joins TRBV27 to TRBJ2-7; TRBD2 matches at 8 bases. This CDR3 spans 16 amino acids. Trimming at V came to 2 bases and at J to 7 bases, leaving 13 bases not matched to a gene. Germline CDR1 reads MNHEY; CDR2 reads SMNVEV (reference sequence). This chain's CDR3 is CASSLAPAGGVVEQYF. Here the CDR3 DNA reads TGTGCCAGCAGTTTAGCCCCCGCGGGAGGCGTCGTAGAGCAGTACTTC.

The gene calls are TRBV7-6 and TRBJ2-2, with 7 nucleotides matching TRBD1. The CDR3 covers 16 residues. Germline CDR1 reads SGHVS; CDR2 reads FNYEAQ. Trimming at V came to 7 bases and at J to 6 bases, leaving 14 bases not matched to a gene. CDR3: CASTNRGTARPGELFF. DNA for the CDR3: TGTGCCAGCACCAATAGGGGGACAGCTCGTCCCGGGGAGCTGTTTTTT.

This sequence joins TRBV7-2 and TRBJ1-2, with D hard to call. Trimming shortened V by 0 bases and J by 6 bases, and 14 bases separated the two germline ends. Per germline, CDR1 SGHTA and CDR2 FQGNSA. The CDR3 length is 15 residues. This CDR3 is CASSLAHHPANGYTF. CDR3 in DNA: TGTGCCAGCAGCTTAGCCCACCATCCAGCGAATGGCTACACCTTC.

V usage is TRBV5-4 and J usage is TRBJ2-2; possibly TRBD2 for D (6 bases). Germline-derived CDR1 and CDR2 are SGHNT and YYREEE (reference sequence). V lost 2 bases, J lost 2 bases, and 7 bases lay in between. CDR3 length: 14 residues. The CDR3 spells CASSFGGNTGELFF. CDR3 bases: TGTGCCAGCAGCTTCGGGGGAAACACCGGGGAGCTGTTTTTT.

The chain is built from TRBV5-4 and TRBJ1-2, with D perhaps TRBD1 (6 bases). CDR1 is SGHNT and CDR2 is YYREEE in the germline V gene (reference sequence). This CDR3 is 16 amino acids long. V was clipped by 3 bases and J by 3 bases, with 18 bases between them. The CDR3, as DNA: TGTGCCAGCAGCTGGTGGACCGGACAGAACCACTATGGCTACACCTTC. This translates into CASSWWTGQNHYGYTF.

The genes are TRBV5-1 and TRBJ2-7; TRBD1 matches at 8 bases. CDR1 and CDR2 (germline): SGHRS, YFSETQ. Losses at the gene ends were 3 bases for V and 5 bases for J; bases not matched to a gene: 4. The CDR3 extends over 13 amino acids. CDR3: CASSWTGQHEQYF. CDR3 bases: TGCGCCAGCAGCTGGACAGGGCAGCACGAGCAGTACTTC.

This chain uses TRBV16 with TRBJ1-5; tentatively, D is TRBD1 (5 bases). The germline V and J ends were trimmed by 3 bases and 6 bases, with 9 bases remaining between them. This CDR3 region has 13 residues. Germline values: CDR1 KGHSY, CDR2 FQNENV. The CDR3 DNA reads as TGTGCCAGCAGCCAGGGGGGGGGTCAGCCCCAGCATTTT. This codes for CASSQGGGQPQHF.

The chain uses TRBV19 and TRBJ2-1, with TRBD2 identical over 16 bases. Trimming cost V 3 bases and J 8 bases; bases outside gene matches: 13. The CDR3 extends over 19 amino acids. The germline V gene encodes CDR1 LNHDA and CDR2 SQIVND (reference sequence). The CDR3 spells CASSIGLGLAGGPIYEQFF. Written as DNA, the CDR3 is TGTGCCAGTAGTATCGGACTGGGACTAGCGGGAGGGCCTATCTATGAGCAGTTCTTC.

The chain links TRBV7-2 to TRBJ2-1, with 11 positions matching TRBD1. The CDR3 runs to 16 residues. Looked up from germline, CDR1 is SGHTA and CDR2 is FQGNSA. The trim removed 2 bases at V and 8 bases at J, leaving 8 bases unmatched. CDR3 in DNA: TGTGCCAGCAGCTTATTGCGTGGACAGGGGGCCCATGAGCAGTTCTTC. It codes for CASSLLRGQGAHEQFF.

The CDR3 protein is CAWSRARGNYNSPLHF. Here the CDR3 DNA reads TGTGCCTGGAGTAGGGCCAGGGGAAACTATAATTCACCCCTCCACTTT. The chain links TRBV30 to TRBJ1-6; a possible D gene is TRBD1 (6 bases). CDR3 length: 16 amino acids. Germline-derived CDR1 and CDR2 are GTSNPN and SVGIG (reference sequence). V was trimmed by 2 bases and J by 3 bases, leaving 14 bases between them.

V usage is TRBV5-8 and J usage is TRBJ2-1, with TRBD2 matching over 9 bases. The J segment lost 7 bases and the V segment lost 4 bases, leaving 15 bases of the junction unmatched. This CDR3 has 17 amino acids. Germline lookup yields CDR1 SGHTS and CDR2 YDEGEE. The chain's CDR3 is CASSLLSGSFVGNEQFF. As DNA, the CDR3 is TGTGCCAGCAGCCTGCTTAGCGGGAGTTTTGTAGGGAATGAGCAGTTCTTC. The complete variable domain, with remaining parts taken from reference TRBV5-8 and TRBJ2-1, reads EAGVTQSPTHLIKTRGQQATLRCSPISGHTSVYWYQQALGLGLQFLLWYDEGEERNRGNFPPRFSGRQFPNYSSELNVNALELEDSALYLCASSLLSGSFVGNEQFFGPGTRLTVL.